A single T cell receptor beta chain is shown here with its context. Its antigen is unidentified. Germline loops: CDR1 SGHTA, CDR2 FQGNSA. The CDR3 extends over 16 amino acids. V lost 1 base, J lost 0 bases, and 10 bases lay in between. 60 Vbeta and 13 Jbeta primers were used in PCR. Clones were sequenced by immunoSEQ multiplex PCR, and TCRdb holds only the in-frame ones, with some missing. The sample gives roughly 100,000 clones, approximately 86% of which show up once; under 6.5% is in the top ten. The record originates from a study of cytomegalovirus exposure and HLA in healthy donors. The donors, nominally healthy at sampling, likely had unrecorded immune exposures. Broader study findings: In an earlier analysis, in approximately 570 donors, most V segments appeared productive either ~90% or ~30% of the time. Later on, a genetic analysis was performed. It linked a missense variant in DCLRE1C with V- and J-gene trimming of TCR beta. It was assumed in the presence/absence analyses that sequencing depth was roughly uniform across donors.

This receptor was taken from a man aged 18 to 35 in good health and CMV-seronegative. The gene calls are TRBV7-2 and TRBJ2-1; D unresolved. The specimen sequenced was PBMCs. The CDR3 DNA reads as TGTGCCAGCAGCTTAGATTTCCTGAGCTCCTACAATGAGCAGTTCTTC. Its protein product is CASSLDFLSSYNEQFF.